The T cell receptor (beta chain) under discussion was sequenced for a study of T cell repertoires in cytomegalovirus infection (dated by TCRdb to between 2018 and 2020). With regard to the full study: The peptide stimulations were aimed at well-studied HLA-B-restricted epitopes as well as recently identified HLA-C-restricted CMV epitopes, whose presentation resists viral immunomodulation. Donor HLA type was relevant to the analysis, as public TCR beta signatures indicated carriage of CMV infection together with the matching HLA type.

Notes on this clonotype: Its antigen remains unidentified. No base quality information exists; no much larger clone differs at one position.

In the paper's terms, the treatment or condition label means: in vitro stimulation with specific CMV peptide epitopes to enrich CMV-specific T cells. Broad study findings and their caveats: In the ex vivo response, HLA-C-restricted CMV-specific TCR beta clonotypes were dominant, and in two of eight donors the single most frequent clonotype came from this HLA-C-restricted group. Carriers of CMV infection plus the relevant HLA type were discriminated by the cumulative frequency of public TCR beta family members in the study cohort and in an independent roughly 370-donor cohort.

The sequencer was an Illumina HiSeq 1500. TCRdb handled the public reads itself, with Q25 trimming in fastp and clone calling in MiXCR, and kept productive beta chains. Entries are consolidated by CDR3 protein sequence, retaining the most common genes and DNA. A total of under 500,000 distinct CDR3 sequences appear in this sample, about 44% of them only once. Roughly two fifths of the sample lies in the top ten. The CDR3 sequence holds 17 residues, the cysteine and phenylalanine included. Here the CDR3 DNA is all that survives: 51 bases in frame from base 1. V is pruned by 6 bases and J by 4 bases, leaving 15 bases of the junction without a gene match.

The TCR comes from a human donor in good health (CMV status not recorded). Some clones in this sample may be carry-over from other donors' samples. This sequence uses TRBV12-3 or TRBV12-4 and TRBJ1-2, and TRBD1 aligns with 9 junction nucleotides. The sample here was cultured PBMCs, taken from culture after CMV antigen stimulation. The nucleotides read TGTGCCAGCAGCCCAGGGGGGGCGGACAGGGGAGGCTATGGCTACACCTTC. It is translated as CASSPGGADRGGYGYTF.